This passage covers 19 T cell receptor beta chains from one sample sequenced in a study of cytomegalovirus exposure and HLA in healthy donors. PCR involved 60 Vbeta and 13 Jbeta primers. Measured with immunoSEQ multiplex PCR; TCRdb has only the in-frame clones, and not every one. The data hold fewer than 200,000 clones, with around 88% observed a single time. The sequencing input was PBMCs. The receptors were gathered from a woman aged 25 to 39 in good health and CMV-seronegative.

This sequence joins TRBV7-9 and TRBJ2-1; D is uncertain. There are 15 residues in the CDR3. Germline values: CDR1 SEHNR, CDR2 FQNEAQ (reference sequence). V lost 1 base and J 0 bases, leaving 7 bases between the germline ends. CDR3 in amino acids: CASSLGSSSYNEQFF. Here the CDR3 DNA reads TGTGCCAGCAGCTTAGGATCGAGCTCCTACAATGAGCAGTTCTTC.

The V gene is TRBV10-3, the J gene TRBJ2-7; 8 bases align to TRBD1. The CDR3 runs to 13 residues. CDR1 and CDR2 (germline): ENHRY, SYGVKD. V lost 6 bases, J lost 7 bases, and 8 bases stayed unmatched. The CDR3 sequence is CAIREDRVGEQYF. CDR3 nucleotides: TGTGCCATCAGAGAGGACAGGGTCGGTGAGCAGTACTTC.

The chain recombines TRBV7-7 with TRBJ2-2; TRBD1 might be the D (6 bases). This CDR3 has 15 residues. CDR1 and CDR2 from the germline V gene are SSHAT and FNYEAQ (reference sequence). The germline V and J ends were trimmed by 4 bases and 1 base, with 10 bases remaining between them. As DNA, the CDR3 is TGTGCCAGCAGCTCGGGACACAAGAACACCGGGGAGCTGTTTTTT. Encoded protein: CASSSGHKNTGELFF. Filled out from reference TRBV7-7 and TRBJ2-2, the complete variable domain reads GAGVSQSPRYKVTKRGQDVTLRCDPISSHATLYWYQQALGQGPEFLTYFNYEAQPDKSGLPSDRFSAERPEGSISTLTIQRTEQRDSAMYRCASSSGHKNTGELFFGEGSRLTVL.

The chain is built from TRBV25-1 and TRBJ1-2; TRBD1 might be the D (5 bases). The V gene lost 5 bases and the J gene lost 6 bases, with 22 bases spanning the gap. The CDR3 is 16 residues long. CDR1 is MGHDK, CDR2 SYGVNS, per germline. CDR3: CASSSLEGLPGDGYTF. Written as DNA, the CDR3 is TGTGCCAGCAGTTCCTTGGAGGGGCTGCCGGGGGATGGCTACACCTTC.

This rearrangement joins TRBV27 to TRBJ2-7; the match to TRBD2 covers 10 bases. CDR1 and CDR2 from the germline V gene are MNHEY and SMNVEV (reference sequence). This CDR3 contains 13 residues. Germline trimming cut 4 bases from V and 7 bases from J; bases unmatched to any gene: 4. For the CDR3, the DNA is TGTGCCAGCAGTTGGACTAGCGGATGGGAGCAGTACTTC. It codes for CASSWTSGWEQYF.

A remark on this clone: Different DNA sequences within this sample yield the same CDR3. This chain links TRBV5-1 with TRBJ2-2; tentative D call: TRBD1 (5 bases). CDR1 and CDR2 from the germline V gene are SGHRS and YFSETQ. The CDR3 is 13 residues long. Trimming stripped 1 base from V and 4 bases from J, with 5 bases between. This chain's CDR3 is CASSLQGTGELFF. The CDR3 DNA reads as TGCGCCAGCAGCTTGCAGGGCACCGGGGAGCTGTTTTTT. The full variable domain, rest sourced from reference TRBV5-1 and TRBJ2-2, is KAGVTQTPRYLIKTRGQQVTLSCSPISGHRSVSWYQQTPGQGLQFLFEYFSETQRNKGNFPGRFSGRQFSNSRSEMNVSTLELGDSALYLCASSLQGTGELFFGEGSRLTVL.

V usage is TRBV18 and J usage is TRBJ2-7, with D perhaps TRBD1 (6 bases). The CDR3 totals 15 residues. The germline V and J ends were trimmed by 3 bases and 0 bases, with 12 bases remaining between them. Germline V lookup: CDR1 KGHSH, CDR2 LQKENI. The CDR3 DNA is TGTGCCAGCTCACCCACCCGGGACATCTCCTACGAGCAGTACTTC. Translating it yields CASSPTRDISYEQYF.

This clone was detected once. The V gene is TRBV15, the J gene TRBJ2-5; D unclear. The CDR3 spans 14 residues. Looked up from germline, CDR1 is LNHNV and CDR2 is YYDKDF (reference sequence). V lost 5 bases and J lost 1, with 11 bases in between. The chain's CDR3 is CATSSLAGQETQYF. The CDR3 nucleotides read TGTGCCACCAGCTCTTTGGCAGGCCAAGAGACCCAGTACTTC. Full variable domain (remainder filled in from reference TRBV15 and TRBJ2-5): DAMVIQNPRYQVTQFGKPVTLSCSQTLNHNVMYWYQQKSSQAPKLLFHYYDKDFNNEADTPDNFQSRRPNTSFCFLDIRSPGLGDTAMYLCATSSLAGQETQYFGPGTRLLVL.

This rearrangement joins TRBV7-9 to TRBJ2-5, with D possibly being TRBD1 (5 bases). The V gene lost 3 bases and the J gene lost 1 base, with 9 bases spanning the gap. Per germline, CDR1 SEHNR and CDR2 FQNEAQ (reference sequence). CDR3 size: 14 residues. CDR3 sequence reads: CASSFDRGQETQYF. The CDR3 DNA reads as TGTGCCAGCAGCTTCGACAGAGGCCAAGAGACCCAGTACTTC.

This clone was seen just once. This chain uses TRBV7-9 with TRBJ2-5; unclear D gene. Germline V gene sequence: CDR1 SEHNR, CDR2 FQNEAQ (reference sequence). Trimming left V 2 bases short and J 2 bases short, with 6 bases between. This CDR3 has 13 amino acids. The CDR3 bases are TGTGCCAGCAGCTTATTTTATCAAGAGACCCAGTACTTC. Protein sequence: CASSLFYQETQYF.

The CDR3 here is CASSQDRFYEQYF. In DNA form, the CDR3 reads TGCGCCAGCAGCCAAGACAGGTTCTACGAGCAGTACTTC. This chain connects TRBV4-3 to TRBJ2-7; no clear D gene. Germline CDR1 is LGHNA and CDR2 is YSLEER. The CDR3 is made up of 13 amino acids. V was clipped by 0 bases and J by 3 bases, with 6 bases between them.

The chain carries TRBV19 and TRBJ2-7; TRBD2 is a possible D gene (6 bases). Germline V gene sequence: CDR1 LNHDA, CDR2 SQIVND (reference sequence). The V gene lost 6 bases and the J gene lost 3 bases, with 15 bases spanning the gap. The CDR3 extends over 14 amino acids. CDR3: CASRPRERLYEQYF. The CDR3 DNA reads TGTGCCAGTAGACCCCGGGAGCGACTCTACGAGCAGTACTTC.

The chain links TRBV5-4 to TRBJ2-1; TRBD2 agrees at 7 bases. Germline V gene sequence: CDR1 SGHNT, CDR2 YYREEE (reference sequence). This CDR3 contains 14 residues. V gave up 7 bases and J gave up 7 bases; unmatched junction bases: 11. CDR3 in amino acids: CASSLGGAGNEQFF. CDR3 sequence (DNA): TGTGCCAGCTCCCTGGGGGGAGCGGGAAATGAGCAGTTCTTC. Using reference TRBV5-4 and TRBJ2-1 for the parts outside the CDR3, the full variable domain is ETGVTQSPTHLIKTRGQQVTLRCSSQSGHNTVSWYQQALGQGPQFIFQYYREEENGRGNFPPRFSGLQFPNYSSELNVNALELDDSALYLCASSLGGAGNEQFFGPGTRLTVL.

This chain links TRBV11-2 with TRBJ1-2; TRBD1 agrees at 9 bases. Germline V CDR1 and CDR2: SGHAT, FQNNGV. The J segment lost 6 bases and the V segment lost 3 bases, leaving 5 bases of the junction unmatched. The CDR3 runs to 14 residues. For the CDR3, the DNA is TGTGCCAGCAGCTTGGACAGGGGCGATAATGGCTACACCTTC. Protein sequence: CASSLDRGDNGYTF.

As for this clone: The same CDR3 arises from other DNA sequences in this sample as well. The chain couples TRBV6-4 to TRBJ2-3, with D possibly being TRBD2 (6 bases). Deletions cut 2 bases from V and 6 bases from J, with 15 bases between. Germline lookup yields CDR1 MRHNA and CDR2 SNTAGT. CDR3 length: 15 amino acids. For the CDR3, the DNA is TGTGCCAGCAGTGACAGAGTGCGCGGGATGGATACGCAGTATTTT. Its translation: CASSDRVRGMDTQYF.

This sequence joins TRBV28 and TRBJ2-2; TRBD2 agrees at 8 bases. In germline, CDR1 is MDHEN, CDR2 SYDVKM. The J segment lost 1 base and the V segment lost 11 bases, leaving 12 bases of the junction unmatched. The CDR3 consists of 16 residues. The CDR3 region is CALRAGGLGNTGELFF. CDR3 bases: TGTGCCTTGAGGGCGGGAGGATTGGGGAACACCGGGGAGCTGTTTTTT. Full variable domain (remainder filled in from reference TRBV28 and TRBJ2-2): DVKVTQSSRYLVKRTGEKVFLECVQDMDHENMFWYRQDPGLGLRLIYFSYDVKMKEKGDIPEGYSVSREKKERFSLILESASTNQTSMYLCALRAGGLGNTGELFFGEGSRLTVL.

The genes are TRBV11-2 and TRBJ1-1; D remains ambiguous. V was shortened by 5 bases and J by 2 bases, with 12 bases between the two germline ends. The germline CDR1 and CDR2 sequences are SGHAT and FQNNGV. The CDR3 totals 14 residues. DNA of the CDR3: TGTGCCAGCAGCACACAGCCTATAAACACTGAAGCTTTCTTT. This translates into CASSTQPINTEAFF. The full variable domain, with the rest looked up from reference TRBV11-2 and TRBJ1-1, is EAGVAQSPRYKIIEKRQSVAFWCNPISGHATLYWYQQILGQGPKLLIQFQNNGVVDDSQLPKDRFSAERLKGVDSTLKIQPAKLEDSAVYLCASSTQPINTEAFFGQGTRLTVV.

The chain has TRBV5-1 and TRBJ2-7; 8 bases align to TRBD1. CDR1 SGHRS and CDR2 YFSETQ come from the germline V gene. The junction had 6 bases not matched to a gene; V was cut back by 2 bases and J by 2 bases. The CDR3 length is 15 residues. This CDR3 reads CASSFSGQVTYEQYF. For the CDR3, the DNA is TGCGCCAGCAGCTTCTCGGGACAGGTGACCTACGAGCAGTACTTC.

The chain recombines TRBV2 with TRBJ2-5, with 8 bases that match TRBD1. With V trimmed by 6 bases and J by 7 bases, 7 bases remained unmatched. From germline, CDR1 is SNHLY and CDR2 FYNNEI. The CDR3 loop spans 13 amino acids. The CDR3, as DNA: TGTGCCAGCAGGATCACAGGGGGTGGGACCCAGTACTTC. Protein product: CASRITGGGTQYF.